This is a list of T cell receptor beta chains from one sample in a study of T cells after yellow fever vaccination. TCRdb recomputed calls from the 5' RACE reads with MiXCR, one row per CDR3 protein. Of approximately 510,000 distinct CDR3 sequences in the sample, roughly 22% were seen once. The sample was PBMCs, taken 21 days after the first yellow fever vaccination. The receptors derive from a man aged 18 to 35 who received the YFV17D yellow fever vaccine. Each CDR3 is given with its conserved first and last residue. The D gene is left open where the match is weak. Rows may omit the clone size; those that give it use once, few, many or a size class.

d_gene: NA
j_gene: TRBJ2-1
abundance: NA
v_gene: TRBV5-8
CDR3nt: TGTGCCAGCAGCACACTTTGGACAGTGAGGAAGTACAATGAGCAGTTCTTC
CDR3aa: CASSTLWTVRKYNEQFF

d_gene: NA
j_gene: TRBJ2-1
abundance: few
v_gene: TRBV5-1
CDR3nt: TGCGCCAGCAGCTTGGAGGCGGCAGGGCCTTACAATGAGCAGTTCTTC
CDR3aa: CASSLEAAGPYNEQFF

d_gene: NA
j_gene: TRBJ2-7
abundance: many
v_gene: TRBV5-1
CDR3nt: TGCGCCAGCAGCCCAGGGATTACCAACGAGCAGTACTTC
CDR3aa: CASSPGITNEQYF

d_gene: NA
j_gene: TRBJ2-1
abundance: few
v_gene: TRBV24-1
CDR3nt: TGTGCCACCAGTGATTGGAAAAGCGATGAGCAGTTCTTC
CDR3aa: CATSDWKSDEQFF

d_gene: NA
j_gene: TRBJ2-1
abundance: NA
v_gene: TRBV2
CDR3nt: TGTGCCAGCAGTGAGACAGCTCAGTTCTTC
CDR3aa: CASSETAQFF

d_gene: TRBD1
j_gene: TRBJ2-3
abundance: few
v_gene: TRBV6-5
CDR3nt: TGTGCCAGCAGCCCAAAGCCGGGACAGGGGACAGATACGCAGTATTTT
CDR3aa: CASSPKPGQGTDTQYF

d_gene: NA
j_gene: TRBJ1-1
abundance: NA
v_gene: TRBV28
CDR3nt: TGTGCCAGCAACCCGGGCAGCCTGAACACTGAAGCTTTCTTT
CDR3aa: CASNPGSLNTEAFF

d_gene: TRBD1
j_gene: TRBJ2-1
abundance: few
v_gene: TRBV24-1
CDR3nt: TGTGCCACCAGTGCGGGACAGGGTGGGAAACGCAATGAGCAGTTCTTC
CDR3aa: CATSAGQGGKRNEQFF

d_gene: NA
j_gene: TRBJ1-1
abundance: NA
v_gene: TRBV6-4
CDR3nt: TGTGCCAGCAGACTGACGGCACAGCTAAACACTGAAGCTTTCTTT
CDR3aa: CASRLTAQLNTEAFF

d_gene: TRBD2
j_gene: TRBJ2-5
abundance: few
v_gene: TRBV7-9
CDR3nt: TGTGCCAGCAGCTTAGGTCGCGGGGAGGGGACCCAGTACTTC
CDR3aa: CASSLGRGEGTQYF

d_gene: NA
j_gene: TRBJ2-1
abundance: few
v_gene: TRBV18
CDR3nt: TGTGCCAGCTCATCAACAACGAGCTCCTACAATGAGCAGTTCTTC
CDR3aa: CASSSTTSSYNEQFF

d_gene: TRBD2
j_gene: TRBJ2-2
abundance: NA
v_gene: TRBV11-2
CDR3nt: TGTGCCAGCAGCTTACTCGGGACTAGCGGGGGGACAGTAACCGGGGAGCTGTTTTTT
CDR3aa: CASSLLGTSGGTVTGELFF

d_gene: NA
j_gene: TRBJ2-2
abundance: many
v_gene: TRBV15
CDR3nt: TGTGCCACCAGCAGCCAGGGGTCCTCTCAATTTTTTACCGGGGAGCTGTTTTTT
CDR3aa: CATSSQGSSQFFTGELFF

d_gene: TRBD1
j_gene: TRBJ2-3
abundance: few
v_gene: TRBV9
CDR3nt: TGTGCCAGCAGCGTTGCCGGGACAGGGGGAAGGGGAGATACGCAGTATTTT
CDR3aa: CASSVAGTGGRGDTQYF

d_gene: NA
j_gene: TRBJ2-2
abundance: few
v_gene: TRBV7-3
CDR3nt: TGTGCCAGCAGCTTAACGGGGAAGAACGGGGAGCTGTTTTTT
CDR3aa: CASSLTGKNGELFF

d_gene: TRBD2
j_gene: TRBJ2-1
abundance: NA
v_gene: TRBV7-6
CDR3nt: TGTGCCAGCAGCGAGCGAGCGTCCGGGACTAGGAATGAGCAGTTCTTC
CDR3aa: CASSERASGTRNEQFF

d_gene: TRBD1
j_gene: TRBJ1-3
abundance: few
v_gene: TRBV9
CDR3nt: TGTGCCAGCAGCGTAGGTGGGACAGGGTTTGGAAACACCATATATTTT
CDR3aa: CASSVGGTGFGNTIYF

d_gene: NA
j_gene: TRBJ2-1
abundance: few
v_gene: TRBV7-2
CDR3nt: TGTGCCAGCACCCTCGGGACCTTTTCATACAATGAGCAGTTCTTC
CDR3aa: CASTLGTFSYNEQFF

d_gene: NA
j_gene: TRBJ1-6
abundance: few
v_gene: TRBV7-2
CDR3nt: TGTGCCAGCAGCAAGATGGGCTACAATAATTCACCCCTCCACTTT
CDR3aa: CASSKMGYNNSPLHF

d_gene: NA
j_gene: TRBJ1-1
abundance: many
v_gene: TRBV6-1
CDR3nt: TGTGCCAGCAGTACCCGCCGGGGGGTCACTGAAGCTTTCTTT
CDR3aa: CASSTRRGVTEAFF

d_gene: NA
j_gene: TRBJ2-7
abundance: NA
v_gene: TRBV7-9
CDR3nt: TGTGCCAGCAGCAATATTAGCCCCTCCGAGCAGTACTTC
CDR3aa: CASSNISPSEQYF

d_gene: NA
j_gene: TRBJ2-7
abundance: few
v_gene: TRBV7-2
CDR3nt: TGTGCCAGCAGCTTTGAGAGCGGGTTCTCCTACGAGCAGTACTTC
CDR3aa: CASSFESGFSYEQYF

d_gene: NA
j_gene: TRBJ1-4
abundance: few
v_gene: TRBV27
CDR3nt: TGTGCCAGCAGTCCCCGTGCACGGGTTAAGTCAACTAATGAAAAACTGTTTTTT
CDR3aa: CASSPRARVKSTNEKLFF

d_gene: NA
j_gene: TRBJ2-2
abundance: NA
v_gene: TRBV19
CDR3nt: TGTGCCAGTAGTATATTGAGGGGATTTAACACCGGGGAGCTGTTTTTT
CDR3aa: CASSILRGFNTGELFF

d_gene: NA
j_gene: TRBJ2-1
abundance: NA
v_gene: TRBV29-1
CDR3nt: TGCAGCGTTGCTGGGGGCGGCTCCTACAATGAGCAGTTCTTC
CDR3aa: CSVAGGGSYNEQFF

d_gene: NA
j_gene: TRBJ1-2
abundance: many
v_gene: TRBV15
CDR3nt: TGTGCCACCAGCAGAGATCCGAGCCTGGGGTATGGCTACACCTTC
CDR3aa: CATSRDPSLGYGYTF

d_gene: NA
j_gene: TRBJ2-5
abundance: NA
v_gene: TRBV7-3
CDR3nt: TGTGCCAGCAGCTTCCGGGGCAAAGAGACCCAGTACTTC
CDR3aa: CASSFRGKETQYF

d_gene: TRBD1
j_gene: TRBJ1-6
abundance: NA
v_gene: TRBV9
CDR3nt: TGTGCCAGCAGCGTAGCCCCGACAGGGGAGTCACCCCTCCACTTT
CDR3aa: CASSVAPTGESPLHF

d_gene: NA
j_gene: TRBJ2-7
abundance: NA
v_gene: TRBV25-1
CDR3nt: TGTGCCATCCCCCTCATAGTATTGAAACAGGGCTCCTACGAGCAGTACTTC
CDR3aa: CAIPLIVLKQGSYEQYF

d_gene: NA
j_gene: TRBJ2-3
abundance: NA
v_gene: TRBV5-1
CDR3nt: TGCGCCAGCAGCTCCGGGACATCATTCACAGATACGCAGTATTTT
CDR3aa: CASSSGTSFTDTQYF

d_gene: TRBD1
j_gene: TRBJ2-1
abundance: many
v_gene: TRBV5-1
CDR3nt: TGCGCCAGCAGCCCCCAGGGGGCATACAATGAGCAGTTCTTC
CDR3aa: CASSPQGAYNEQFF

d_gene: NA
j_gene: TRBJ1-5
abundance: NA
v_gene: TRBV5-4
CDR3nt: TGTGCCAGCACCATTCAAGGGGGGGATCAGCCCCAGCATTTT
CDR3aa: CASTIQGGDQPQHF

d_gene: NA
j_gene: TRBJ1-3
abundance: few
v_gene: TRBV6-5
CDR3nt: TGTGCCAGCAGTGCGCAGGGAAACACCATATATTTT
CDR3aa: CASSAQGNTIYF

d_gene: NA
j_gene: TRBJ1-1
abundance: NA
v_gene: TRBV27
CDR3nt: TGTGCCAGCAGGCTAATGGGGAGTGAAGCTTTCTTT
CDR3aa: CASRLMGSEAFF

d_gene: TRBD1
j_gene: TRBJ1-5
abundance: NA
v_gene: TRBV6-2/TRBV6-3
CDR3nt: TGTGCCAGCGGAAAAAACAGGGGTCGTCAGCCCCAGCATTTT
CDR3aa: CASGKNRGRQPQHF

d_gene: NA
j_gene: TRBJ1-4
abundance: few
v_gene: TRBV30
CDR3nt: TGTGCCTGGAGTGGATACGGGAATGAAAAACTGTTTTTT
CDR3aa: CAWSGYGNEKLFF

d_gene: NA
j_gene: TRBJ2-3
abundance: few
v_gene: TRBV6-5
CDR3nt: TGTGCCAGCAGTAATGAAGATACGCAGTATTTT
CDR3aa: CASSNEDTQYF

d_gene: NA
j_gene: TRBJ2-5
abundance: NA
v_gene: TRBV7-3
CDR3nt: TGTGCCAGCAGCTTGAACCCCGGGCACCAAGAGACCCAGTACTTC
CDR3aa: CASSLNPGHQETQYF

d_gene: NA
j_gene: TRBJ1-1
abundance: NA
v_gene: TRBV20-1
CDR3nt: TGCAGTGGAGCCAACCCACAGGGCACTGAAGCTTTCTTT
CDR3aa: CSGANPQGTEAFF

d_gene: TRBD2
j_gene: TRBJ2-3
abundance: NA
v_gene: TRBV19
CDR3nt: TGTGCCAGTAGTATAGGTACTAGCGGATTCACAGATACGCAGTATTTT
CDR3aa: CASSIGTSGFTDTQYF

d_gene: NA
j_gene: TRBJ1-3
abundance: few
v_gene: TRBV7-2
CDR3nt: TGTGCCAGCAGCTTAGTTCGACCGAGGGCCGGAAACACCATATATTTT
CDR3aa: CASSLVRPRAGNTIYF

d_gene: NA
j_gene: TRBJ1-1
abundance: NA
v_gene: TRBV7-9
CDR3nt: TGTGCCAGCAGCTTAGGTGGCAGGGTCTGGGGGAACACTGAAGCTTTCTTT
CDR3aa: CASSLGGRVWGNTEAFF

d_gene: NA
j_gene: TRBJ2-1
abundance: NA
v_gene: TRBV12-3/TRBV12-4
CDR3nt: TGTGCCAGCAGTTTAGAGCGAGGGCAGTTCTTC
CDR3aa: CASSLERGQFF

d_gene: NA
j_gene: TRBJ2-5
abundance: few
v_gene: TRBV7-2
CDR3nt: TGTGCCAGCAGCTTAGCGCGTCGGGGCGGTGAGACCCAGTACTTC
CDR3aa: CASSLARRGGETQYF

d_gene: TRBD1
j_gene: TRBJ2-2
abundance: NA
v_gene: TRBV30
CDR3nt: TGTGCCTGGCGGGGGACAGGGTTCGGGAACACCGGGGAGCTGTTTTTT
CDR3aa: CAWRGTGFGNTGELFF

d_gene: TRBD1
j_gene: TRBJ2-7
abundance: NA
v_gene: TRBV12-3/TRBV12-4
CDR3nt: TGTGCCAGCAGTTTAGTTGGGACAGACTACTCCTACGAGCAGTACTTC
CDR3aa: CASSLVGTDYSYEQYF

d_gene: TRBD2
j_gene: TRBJ2-1
abundance: NA
v_gene: TRBV27
CDR3nt: TGTGCCAGCAGCCCCCGGGTAGCGGGGGGATACAATGAGCAGTTCTTC
CDR3aa: CASSPRVAGGYNEQFF

d_gene: TRBD1
j_gene: TRBJ2-1
abundance: NA
v_gene: TRBV2
CDR3nt: TGTGCCAGCAGTGCCAGGGGGTCCTACAATGAGCAGTTCTTC
CDR3aa: CASSARGSYNEQFF

d_gene: NA
j_gene: TRBJ2-7
abundance: NA
v_gene: TRBV5-4
CDR3nt: TGTGCCAGCAGCCTTACGGGCGTTCTCTCCTACGAGCAGTACTTC
CDR3aa: CASSLTGVLSYEQYF

d_gene: NA
j_gene: TRBJ1-1
abundance: NA
v_gene: TRBV12-3/TRBV12-4
CDR3nt: TGTGCCAGCATCCAGGCGGCCGGCACTGAAGCTTTCTTT
CDR3aa: CASIQAAGTEAFF

d_gene: NA
j_gene: TRBJ1-6
abundance: few
v_gene: TRBV6-1
CDR3nt: TGTGCCAGCGGAGAAAGGGTTTATAATTCACCCCTCCACTTT
CDR3aa: CASGERVYNSPLHF

d_gene: NA
j_gene: TRBJ1-5
abundance: NA
v_gene: TRBV7-2
CDR3nt: TGTGCCAGCAGCCGAGACAGGCTTCAGCCCCAGCATTTT
CDR3aa: CASSRDRLQPQHF

d_gene: TRBD1
j_gene: TRBJ2-1
abundance: NA
v_gene: TRBV7-2
CDR3nt: TGTGCCAGCAGGCCAGCAGGGGGCCTCTACAATGAGCAGTTCTTC
CDR3aa: CASRPAGGLYNEQFF

d_gene: TRBD2
j_gene: TRBJ2-1
abundance: many
v_gene: TRBV6-2/TRBV6-3
CDR3nt: TGTGCCAGCAGTTACGGGACTAGAGACTCCTACAATGAGCAGTTCTTC
CDR3aa: CASSYGTRDSYNEQFF

d_gene: NA
j_gene: TRBJ1-4
abundance: few
v_gene: TRBV7-2
CDR3nt: TGTGCCAGCAGCCCAGGGGCAGGGAAAGGTGAAAAACTGTTTTTT
CDR3aa: CASSPGAGKGEKLFF

d_gene: NA
j_gene: TRBJ1-2
abundance: NA
v_gene: TRBV21-1
CDR3nt: TGTGCCAGCAGCCCTGCCCAGGCACCAACTAACTATGGCTACACCTTC
CDR3aa: CASSPAQAPTNYGYTF